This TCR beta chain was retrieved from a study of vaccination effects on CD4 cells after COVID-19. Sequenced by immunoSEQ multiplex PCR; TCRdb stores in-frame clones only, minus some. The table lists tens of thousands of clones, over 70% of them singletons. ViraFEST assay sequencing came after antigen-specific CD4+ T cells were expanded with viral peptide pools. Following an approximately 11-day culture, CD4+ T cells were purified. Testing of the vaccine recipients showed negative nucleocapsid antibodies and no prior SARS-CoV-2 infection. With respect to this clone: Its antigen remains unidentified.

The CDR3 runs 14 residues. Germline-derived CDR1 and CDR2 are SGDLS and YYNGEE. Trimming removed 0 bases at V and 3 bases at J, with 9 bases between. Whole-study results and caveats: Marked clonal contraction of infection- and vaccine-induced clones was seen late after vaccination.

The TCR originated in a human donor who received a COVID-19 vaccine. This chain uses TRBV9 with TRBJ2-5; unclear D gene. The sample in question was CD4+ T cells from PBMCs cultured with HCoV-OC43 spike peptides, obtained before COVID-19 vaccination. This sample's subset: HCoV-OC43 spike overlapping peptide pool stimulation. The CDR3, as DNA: TGTGCCAGCAGCGTAGGTCCTACAGAAGAGACCCAGTACTTC. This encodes CASSVGPTEETQYF.